This record concerns one TCR beta chain sequence. The antigen remains undetermined. The data were taken from a study of T cell repertoires in cytomegalovirus infection. Study in general: Public TCR beta signatures marked donors with CMV infection and the matching HLA. General study findings and limits: Ex vivo, HLA-C-restricted CMV-specific TCR beta clonotypes prevailed over the rest of the response. People with CMV and the relevant HLA were identified by cumulative public TCR beta family frequency.

In TCRdb, the reads were re-called with MiXCR into one record per CDR3 protein. The table records about 100,000 distinct CDR3 sequences, approximately 15% of them present only once. The CDR3 runs 15 residues. CDR1 is MNHEY, CDR2 SVGEGT, per germline. After removal of 0 bases from V and 7 bases from J, the junction contained 3 bases not matched to a gene. This sequence was found in a human donor in good health (CMV status not recorded). Some clones in this sample may be carry-over from other donors' samples. The chain recombines TRBV6-2 or TRBV6-3 with TRBJ1-5, with 10 bases fitting TRBD1. Sequenced input: PBMCs. The CDR3 protein is CASSYSGTGAQPQHF. The CDR3 nucleotides are TGTGCCAGCAGTTACTCCGGGACAGGGGCACAGCCCCAGCATTTT.